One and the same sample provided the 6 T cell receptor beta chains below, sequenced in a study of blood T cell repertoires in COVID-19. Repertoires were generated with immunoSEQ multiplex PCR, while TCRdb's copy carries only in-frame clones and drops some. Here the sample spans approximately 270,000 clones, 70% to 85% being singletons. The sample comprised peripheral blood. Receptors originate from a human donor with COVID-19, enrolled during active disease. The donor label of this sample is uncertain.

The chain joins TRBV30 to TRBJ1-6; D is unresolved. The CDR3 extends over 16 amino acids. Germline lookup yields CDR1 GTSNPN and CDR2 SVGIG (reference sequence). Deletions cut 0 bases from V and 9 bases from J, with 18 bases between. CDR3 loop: CAWSVPHSSSFSPLHF. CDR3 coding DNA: TGTGCCTGGAGTGTCCCCCACAGCTCATCTTTTTCACCCCTCCACTTT. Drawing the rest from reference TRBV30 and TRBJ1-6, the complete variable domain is SQTIHQWPATLVQPVGSPLSLECTVEGTSNPNLYWYRQAAGRGLQLLFYSVGIGQISSEVPQNLSASRPQDRQFILSSKKLLLSDSGFYLCAWSVPHSSSFSPLHFGNGTRLTVT.

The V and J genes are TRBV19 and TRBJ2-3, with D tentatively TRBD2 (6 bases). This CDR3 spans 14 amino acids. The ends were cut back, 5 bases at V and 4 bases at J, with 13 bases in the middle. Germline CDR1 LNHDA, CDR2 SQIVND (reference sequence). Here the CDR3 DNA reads TGTGCCAGTAGTCCTTCTAGCGCTTCAGATACGCAGTATTTT. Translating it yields CASSPSSASDTQYF.

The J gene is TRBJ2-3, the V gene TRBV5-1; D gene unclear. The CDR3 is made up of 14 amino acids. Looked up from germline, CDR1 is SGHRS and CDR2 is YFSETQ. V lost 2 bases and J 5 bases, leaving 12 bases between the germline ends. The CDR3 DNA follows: TGCGCCAGCAGCTTTTCGCCCGGTGGAGATACGCAGTATTTT. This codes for CASSFSPGGDTQYF.

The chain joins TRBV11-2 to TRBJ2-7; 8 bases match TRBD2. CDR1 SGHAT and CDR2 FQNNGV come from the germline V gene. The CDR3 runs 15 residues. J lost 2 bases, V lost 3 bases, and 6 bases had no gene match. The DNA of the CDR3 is TGTGCCAGCAGCTTTTCCCGGGAGGGACCCTACGAGCAGTACTTC. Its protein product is CASSFSREGPYEQYF.

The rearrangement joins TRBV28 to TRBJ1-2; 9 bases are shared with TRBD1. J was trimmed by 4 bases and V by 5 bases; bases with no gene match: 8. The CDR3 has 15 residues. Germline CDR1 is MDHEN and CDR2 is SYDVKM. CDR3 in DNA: TGTGCCAGCAGTCTACAGGGGGCGGGGAGCTATGGCTACACCTTC. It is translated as CASSLQGAGSYGYTF.

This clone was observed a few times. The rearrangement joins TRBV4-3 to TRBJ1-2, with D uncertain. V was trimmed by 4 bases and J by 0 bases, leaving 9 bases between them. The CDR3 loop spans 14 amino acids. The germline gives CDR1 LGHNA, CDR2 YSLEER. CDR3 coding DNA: TGCGCCAGCAGCCGAAGCCTCACTAACTATGGCTACACCTTC. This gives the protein CASSRSLTNYGYTF.